This T cell receptor (beta chain) was identified in a study of identical twins. General study results and limits: The study drew conclusions from cross-sectional statistical analysis, not from following the same donors.

Comment on this clonotype: What it recognizes is unknown.

TCRdb redid the calling of the 5' RACE reads with MiXCR, one entry per CDR3 protein. Here the sample spans more than 600,000 distinct CDR3 sequences, about 20% being singletons. V gave up 10 bases and J gave up 1 base; unmatched junction bases: 17. The CDR3 has 17 residues. Germline values: CDR1 ENHRY, CDR2 SYGVKD. This sample also belongs to another study, concerning T cells expressing NK-cell markers.

The TCR was taken from a woman between 18 and 29 years old in good health. This chain uses TRBV10-3 with TRBJ1-1; 8 nucleotides line up with TRBD1. Sequencing was carried out using PBMCs. The CDR3 loop is CATKRTTGGPPNTEAFF. The CDR3 DNA is TGTGCCACCAAACGAACCACAGGGGGGCCGCCGAACACTGAAGCTTTCTTT.